This paragraph reports one T cell receptor beta chain. It has no known antigen specificity. No much larger clonotype is one base removed from it; base qualities were not supplied. Germline trimming: 3 bases from V, 6 bases from J; junction bases outside gene matches: 4. According to the germline V gene (reference sequence), CDR1 reads LNHDA and CDR2 reads SQIVND. The CDR3, cysteine through phenylalanine, is 14 amino acids long. CDR3 DNA is the only sequence kept; it has 42 bases, read in frame from the first base. TCRbeta CDR3 regions were amplified from genomic DNA using the immunoSEQ Assay, a bias-controlled multiplex PCR. Per the original workflow: Within the assay, amplification of reference gene primers was used to estimate how many nucleated cells each sample contained. Sequence reads were collapsed and filtered to measure the absolute abundance of every unique TCRbeta CDR3 rearrangement. For each sample, productive Simpson clonality was calculated as the square root of Simpson's diversity index over productive rearrangements. Entries here come from immuneACCESS through TCRdb and include only in-frame sequences with V and J called. Some clones fail to appear in such tables; in the studies checked, an unresolved V gene covers under half of the shortfall, and the cause of the remainder is unknown. V and J calls and clone size are those listed in that table; D and trimming were worked out from the DNA. The sample records about 480,000 clones, about 88% of which are singletons. Roughly 0.9% of the sample goes to the ten largest clones.

In Seattle, one collaborating source enrolled patients while the infection was active and tracked those patients longitudinally over the course of disease. Whole blood was collected in K2EDTA tubes by collaborating institutions according to the institutions' own protocols. For TCRbeta analysis, collaborator samples were shipped as frozen whole blood, as isolated PBMCs, or as DNA extracted from either sample type. This record belongs to a study of blood T cell repertoires in COVID-19 (dated by TCRdb to about 2020). Turning to the overall study: Collaborator samples came from the United States, Italy and Spain and covered acute and convalescent phases of COVID-19. A de-identified subject ID, COVID-19 status, age in years and sex were almost always included in the sample metadata. The dataset comprised deeply sampled blood TCRbeta repertoires from subjects exposed to, actively infected with, or recovered from COVID-19. The repertoires were made available in a free public database intended to serve as a resource for research on the immune response to SARS-CoV-2. Where available, HLA class I and class II types were taken from metadata supplied by the sample provider and were not determined by assay-based typing. The samples were drawn from the first 160 participants of the ongoing ImmuneRACE study and from 1,254 subjects provided by 6 global collaborators. The prospective study material was composed of cDNA or gDNA derived from T cells, B-cell-depleted T cells, or PBMCs.

What the authors observed across the whole study: How much clinical and demographic metadata was included differed by source and by participant, and the metadata was provided uncurated.

This clonotype was obtained from a man between 18 and 35 years old with COVID-19, enrolled during active disease. The chain is encoded by TRBV19 joined to TRBJ2-1, and TRBD1 aligns with 8 junction nucleotides. The sequenced sample was peripheral blood. In nucleotides, the sequence is TGTGCCAGTAGTATGAACAGGGGGGTCAATGAGCAGTTCTTC. The encoded protein is CASSMNRGVNEQFF.